This TCR beta chain was identified during a study of cytomegalovirus exposure and HLA in healthy donors. The PCR employed 60 Vbeta primers together with 13 Jbeta primers. Profiled with immunoSEQ multiplex PCR; TCRdb holds only in-frame clones, not every one. Altogether under 150,000 clones are present, roughly four fifths being singletons, with the ten largest covering 1.8%. Note on this clone: Its target is unknown.

The CDR3 spans 13 residues. Germline-derived CDR1 and CDR2 are SQVTM and ANQGSEA. V lost 2 bases and J lost 2, with 6 bases in between. Study findings and constraints: Accurate prediction of HLA-A and HLA-B alleles (for most subjects) was reportedly achieved from TCR beta sequences. There was a cluster of highly shared sequence variants that was likely a sequencing artifact.

Sequencing input: PBMCs. The receptor comes from a man between 18 and 35 years old in good health and CMV-seronegative. The chain is built from TRBV29-1 and TRBJ2-2, with D unclear. The CDR3 region has the DNA TGCAGCGTTGAAACGACTAACACCGGGGAGCTGTTTTTT. Its translation: CSVETTNTGELFF.